These 11 T cell receptor beta chains came from one sample sequenced in a study of cytomegalovirus exposure and HLA in healthy donors. The PCR was carried out with 60 Vbeta primers and 13 Jbeta primers. The assay was immunoSEQ multiplex PCR, and TCRdb's table has in-frame clones only and misses some. There are roughly 120,000 clones in the sample; around 79% occur only once, and over 2% lies in the top ten. Sequencing was carried out using PBMCs. The receptors shown here come from a woman aged 35 to 49 in good health and CMV-seropositive.

The CDR3 region has the DNA TGTGCCAGCAAAGTAGGGGGGGACAGGGGCCACTATGGCTACACCTTC. Translating it yields CASKVGGDRGHYGYTF. V gene TRBV11-2 combines with J gene TRBJ1-2, with TRBD1 matching 10 bases. From germline, CDR1 is SGHAT and CDR2 FQNNGV. The trim removed 7 bases at V and 3 bases at J, leaving 11 bases unmatched. CDR3 length equals 16 residues.

V usage is TRBV5-1 and J usage is TRBJ2-1; 10 bases are shared with TRBD2. There are 15 residues in the CDR3. CDR1 and CDR2 (germline): SGHRS, YFSETQ. With V trimmed by 1 base and J by 9 bases, 7 bases remained unmatched. The CDR3 DNA reads as TGCGCCAGCAGCTTGACGGCTAGCGGGAGAATTGAGCAGTTCTTC. It translates to CASSLTASGRIEQFF. The entire variable domain, with the rest obtained from reference TRBV5-1 and TRBJ2-1, is as follows: KAGVTQTPRYLIKTRGQQVTLSCSPISGHRSVSWYQQTPGQGLQFLFEYFSETQRNKGNFPGRFSGRQFSNSRSEMNVSTLELGDSALYLCASSLTASGRIEQFFGPGTRLTVL.

V is TRBV7-6 and J is TRBJ1-2, with 8 bases aligning to TRBD1. Germline CDR1 is SGHVS and CDR2 is FNYEAQ. The trim removed 5 bases at V and 8 bases at J, leaving 13 bases unmatched. The CDR3 loop spans 15 amino acids. DNA of the CDR3: TGTGCCAGCAGCCCACGACAGGGGACCACCTGGGGCTACACCTTC. Protein sequence: CASSPRQGTTWGYTF.

This chain joins TRBV19 and TRBJ1-1; the D gene is possibly TRBD1 (5 bases). Germline-derived CDR1 and CDR2 are LNHDA and SQIVND (reference sequence). Between the trimmed V and J ends, which lost 4 bases and 4 bases, there was a span of 13 bases. The CDR3 contains 14 residues. In DNA, the CDR3 is TGTGCCAGTAGTACCCCGGGACTGCCCACTGAAGCTTTCTTT. This codes for CASSTPGLPTEAFF.

This chain joins TRBV30 and TRBJ1-1; unclear D gene. The CDR3 sequence is 12 residues long. Germline loops: CDR1 GTSNPN, CDR2 SVGIG (reference sequence). The germline V and J ends were trimmed by 1 base and 7 bases, with 10 bases remaining between them. The CDR3 is CAWSGQGLEAFF. DNA of the CDR3: TGTGCCTGGAGTGGACAAGGCCTTGAAGCTTTCTTT.

The chain joins TRBV6-1 to TRBJ2-5, with D possibly TRBD2 on 6 matching bases. The end of the DNA fits TRBJ2-7 better, so the J call may be wrong. Germline V gene data show CDR1 as MNHNS and CDR2 as SASEGT. CDR3 size: 15 residues. In nucleotides, the CDR3 is TGTGCCAGCACCTTTGGTGGGGGGAGATCCTACGAGCAGTACTTC. Protein product: CASTFGGGRSYEQYF.

This clone was detected a few times. The J gene is TRBJ1-1, the V gene TRBV2; 8 bases align to TRBD1. CDR1 is SNHLY and CDR2 is FYNNEI in the germline V gene. The CDR3 runs to 13 residues. Trimming cost V 6 bases and J 1 base; bases outside gene matches: 1. The CDR3 is CASRGQENTEAFF. CDR3 DNA: TGTGCCAGCAGGGGACAGGAGAACACTGAAGCTTTCTTT.

The CDR3 spells CASSLGGGDTDTQYF. The CDR3 DNA reads as TGTGCCAGCAGCTTAGGGGGGGGAGACACAGATACGCAGTATTTT. The gene calls are TRBV11-2 and TRBJ2-3; 7 bases are shared with TRBD2. V shed 1 base and J 2 bases; nucleotides not matched to a gene: 3. CDR1 SGHAT and CDR2 FQNNGV come from the germline V gene. This CDR3 has 15 residues.

The CDR3 here is CASNSGGGAGNQPQHF. CDR3 sequence (DNA): TGTGCCAGCAACAGTGGGGGGGGAGCCGGCAATCAGCCCCAGCATTTT. V is TRBV28 and J is TRBJ1-5; tentative D call: TRBD1 (5 bases). V gave up 7 bases and J gave up 2 bases, with 18 bases separating them. In germline, CDR1 is MDHEN, CDR2 SYDVKM. The length of the CDR3 is 16 residues.

The chain uses TRBV6-5 and TRBJ1-2, with TRBD1 matching 8 bases. The J segment lost 4 bases and the V segment lost 5 bases, leaving 6 bases of the junction unmatched. Germline V CDR1 and CDR2: MNHEY, SVGAGI. This CDR3 is built from 14 residues. CDR3 region: CASSPLTGVYGYTF. CDR3 nucleotides: TGTGCCAGCAGTCCACTGACAGGGGTCTATGGCTACACCTTC.

J is TRBJ2-2 and V is TRBV6-4; maybe TRBD2 (5 bases). Per germline, CDR1 MRHNA and CDR2 SNTAGT. The V end was cut by 8 bases, the J end by 3 bases, with 13 bases between. CDR3 length: 14 residues. The CDR3 DNA follows: TGTGCCAGCTCTCTAGCTGCGGACACCGGGGAGCTGTTTTTT. Its protein is CASSLAADTGELFF.